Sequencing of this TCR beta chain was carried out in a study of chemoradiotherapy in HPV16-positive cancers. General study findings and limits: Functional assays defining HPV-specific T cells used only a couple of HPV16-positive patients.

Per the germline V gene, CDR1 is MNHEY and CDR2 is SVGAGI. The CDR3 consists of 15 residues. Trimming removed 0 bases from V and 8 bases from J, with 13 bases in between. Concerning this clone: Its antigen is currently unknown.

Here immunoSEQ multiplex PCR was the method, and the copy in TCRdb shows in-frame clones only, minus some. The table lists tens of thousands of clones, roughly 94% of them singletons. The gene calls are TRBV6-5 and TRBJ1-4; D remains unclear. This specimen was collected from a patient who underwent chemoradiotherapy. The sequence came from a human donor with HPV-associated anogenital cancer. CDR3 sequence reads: CASSYSPLEGEKLFF. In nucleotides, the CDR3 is TGTGCCAGCAGTTACTCGCCTCTTGAAGGGGAAAAACTGTTTTTT.